This paragraph reports one T cell receptor beta chain. Antigen: not known. This entry belongs to a study of PD-1 blockade in classical Hodgkin lymphoma. Study outcomes and limitations: Diminished baseline TCR diversity has been reported in newly diagnosed patients relative to healthy donors. Undefined causes, possibly disease activity or prior therapy, underlie the repertoire differences.

Germline V CDR1 and CDR2: SGDLS, YYNGEE. V shed 4 bases and J shed 8 bases, with 13 bases lying between them. The CDR3 is made up of 13 amino acids. The time point denotes: newly diagnosed, previously untreated cHL patient sample. For comparison, PBMCs from newly diagnosed, untreated classical Hodgkin lymphoma were used. This table comes from immunoSEQ multiplex PCR, and its TCRdb copy is limited to in-frame clones, with some not included. The data show 70,000 or so clones, over 85% seen once. The sequenced sample consisted of peripheral blood mononuclear cells (PBMCs). The sequence came from a human donor with classical Hodgkin lymphoma. V is TRBV9 and J is TRBJ1-3; possibly TRBD1 for D (5 bases). The CDR3 nucleotides read TGTGCCAGCAGCATAGGGACCGCCCACACCATATATTTT. Amino acids: CASSIGTAHTIYF.